This TCR beta chain is from a study of blood T cell repertoires in COVID-19. Whole-study context: Some COVID-19 samples were acute and others convalescent; all came from the United States, Italy and Spain. PBMCs, B-cell-depleted T cells, or T cells were the source of the cDNA or gDNA that made up the material.

V was clipped by 4 bases and J by 2 bases, with 10 bases between them. Germline lookup yields CDR1 SGHNT and CDR2 YYREEE (reference sequence). The CDR3 runs to 15 residues. Original processing notes: Amplification of reference gene primers was used by the study to estimate nucleated cell counts. Repertoires were generated with immunoSEQ multiplex PCR, while TCRdb's copy carries only in-frame clones and drops some. The V and J calls and clone size come from that table; D and trimming were worked out from the DNA. The sample shows 100,000 or so clones, over 70% of them seen only once. The chain couples TRBV5-4 to TRBJ2-6; no clear D gene. The clonotype originates from a human donor in a cohort sampled during active COVID-19. Sequenced input: peripheral blood. CDR3 sequence reads: CASSPWQAGANVLTF. As DNA, the CDR3 is TGTGCCAGCAGCCCTTGGCAGGCTGGGGCCAACGTCCTGACTTTC.